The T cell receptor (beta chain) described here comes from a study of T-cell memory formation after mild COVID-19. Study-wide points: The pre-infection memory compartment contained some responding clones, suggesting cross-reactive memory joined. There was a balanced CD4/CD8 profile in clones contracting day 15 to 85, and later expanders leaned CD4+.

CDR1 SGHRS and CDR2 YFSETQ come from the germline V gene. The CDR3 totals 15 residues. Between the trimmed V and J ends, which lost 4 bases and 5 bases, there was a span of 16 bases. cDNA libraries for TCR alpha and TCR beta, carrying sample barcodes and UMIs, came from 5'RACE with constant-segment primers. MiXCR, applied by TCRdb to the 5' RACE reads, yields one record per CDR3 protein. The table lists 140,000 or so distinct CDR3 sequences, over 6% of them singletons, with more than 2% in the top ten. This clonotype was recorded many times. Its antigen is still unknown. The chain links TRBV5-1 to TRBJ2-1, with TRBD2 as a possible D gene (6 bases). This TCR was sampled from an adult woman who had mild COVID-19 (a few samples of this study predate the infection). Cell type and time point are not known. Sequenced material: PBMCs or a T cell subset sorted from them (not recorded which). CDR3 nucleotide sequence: TGCGCCAGCAGCCCCGGGACTCCCCCTAACAATGAGCAGTTCTTC. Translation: CASSPGTPPNNEQFF. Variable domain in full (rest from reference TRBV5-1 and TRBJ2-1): KAGVTQTPRYLIKTRGQQVTLSCSPISGHRSVSWYQQTPGQGLQFLFEYFSETQRNKGNFPGRFSGRQFSNSRSEMNVSTLELGDSALYLCASSPGTPPNNEQFFGPGTRLTVL.